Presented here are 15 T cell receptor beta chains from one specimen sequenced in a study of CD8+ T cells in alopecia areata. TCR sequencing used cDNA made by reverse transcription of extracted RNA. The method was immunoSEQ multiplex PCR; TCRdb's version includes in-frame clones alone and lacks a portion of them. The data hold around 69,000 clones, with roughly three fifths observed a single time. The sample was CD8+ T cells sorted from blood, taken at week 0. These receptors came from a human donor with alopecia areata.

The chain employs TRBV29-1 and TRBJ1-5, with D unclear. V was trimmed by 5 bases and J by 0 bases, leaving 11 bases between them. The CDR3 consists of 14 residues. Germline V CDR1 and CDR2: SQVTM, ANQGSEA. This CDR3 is CSVWVQDSNQPQHF. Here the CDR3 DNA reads TGCAGCGTTTGGGTCCAAGATAGCAATCAGCCCCAGCATTTT. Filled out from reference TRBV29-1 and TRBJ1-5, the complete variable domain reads SAVISQKPSRDICQRGTSLTIQCQVDSQVTMMFWYRQQPGQSLTLIATANQGSEATYESGFVIDKFPISRPNLTFSTLTVSNMSPEDSSIYLCSVWVQDSNQPQHFGDGTRLSIL.

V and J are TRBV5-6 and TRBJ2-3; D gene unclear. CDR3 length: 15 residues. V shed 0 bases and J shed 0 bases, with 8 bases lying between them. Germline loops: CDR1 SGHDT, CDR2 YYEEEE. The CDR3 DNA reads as TGTGCCAGCAGCTTGGGGACGCCGAGCACAGATACGCAGTATTTT. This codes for CASSLGTPSTDTQYF.

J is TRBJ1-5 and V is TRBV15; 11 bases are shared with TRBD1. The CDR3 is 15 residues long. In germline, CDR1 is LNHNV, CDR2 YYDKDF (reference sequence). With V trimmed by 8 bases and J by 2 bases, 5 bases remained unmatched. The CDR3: CATQPDRGRNQPQHF. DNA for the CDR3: TGTGCCACCCAACCGGACAGGGGGCGCAATCAGCCCCAGCATTTT.

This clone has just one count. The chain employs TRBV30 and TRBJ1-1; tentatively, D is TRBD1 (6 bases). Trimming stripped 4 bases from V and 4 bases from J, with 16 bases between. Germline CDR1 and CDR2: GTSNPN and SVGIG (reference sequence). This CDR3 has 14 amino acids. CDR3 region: CAWNPIGGLTEAFF. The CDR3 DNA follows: TGTGCCTGGAACCCCATCGGGGGGCTCACTGAAGCTTTCTTT.

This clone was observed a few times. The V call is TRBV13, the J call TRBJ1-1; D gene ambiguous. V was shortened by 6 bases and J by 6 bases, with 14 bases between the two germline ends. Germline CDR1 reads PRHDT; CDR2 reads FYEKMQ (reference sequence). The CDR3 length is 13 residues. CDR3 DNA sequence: TGTGCCAGCAGAGTAAAGGGCGGGCCTGAAGCTTTCTTT. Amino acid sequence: CASRVKGGPEAFF. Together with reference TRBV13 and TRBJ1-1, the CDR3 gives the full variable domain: AAGVIQSPRHLIKEKRETATLKCYPIPRHDTVYWYQQGPGQDPQFLISFYEKMQSDKGSIPDRFSAQQFSDYHSELNMSSLELGDSALYFCASRVKGGPEAFFGQGTRLTVV.

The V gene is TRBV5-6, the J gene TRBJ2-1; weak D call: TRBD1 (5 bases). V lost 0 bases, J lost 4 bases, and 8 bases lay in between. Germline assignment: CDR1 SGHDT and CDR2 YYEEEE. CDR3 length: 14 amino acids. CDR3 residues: CASSLVGQYNEQFF. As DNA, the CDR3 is TGTGCCAGCAGCTTGGTGGGGCAGTACAATGAGCAGTTCTTC.

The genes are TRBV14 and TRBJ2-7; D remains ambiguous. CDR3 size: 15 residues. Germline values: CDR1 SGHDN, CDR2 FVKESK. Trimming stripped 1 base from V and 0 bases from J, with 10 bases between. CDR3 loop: CASSQGSAVSYEQYF. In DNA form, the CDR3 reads TGTGCCAGCAGCCAAGGTTCGGCAGTCTCCTACGAGCAGTACTTC. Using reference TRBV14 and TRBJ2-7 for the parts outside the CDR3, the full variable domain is EAGVTQFPSHSVIEKGQTVTLRCDPISGHDNLYWYRRVMGKEIKFLLHFVKESKQDESGMPNNRFLAERTGGTYSTLKVQPAELEDSGVYFCASSQGSAVSYEQYFGPGTRLTVT.

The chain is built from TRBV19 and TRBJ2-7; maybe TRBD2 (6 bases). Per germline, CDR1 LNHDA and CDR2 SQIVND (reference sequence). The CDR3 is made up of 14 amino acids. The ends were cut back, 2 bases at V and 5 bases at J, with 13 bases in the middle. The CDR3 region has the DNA TGTGCCAGTAGTATAAGGCAGGGAGGCGACGAGCAGTACTTC. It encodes CASSIRQGGDEQYF. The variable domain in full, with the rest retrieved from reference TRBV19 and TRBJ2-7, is DGGITQSPKYLFRKEGQNVTLSCEQNLNHDAMYWYRQDPGQGLRLIYYSQIVNDFQKGDIAEGYSVSREKKESFPLTVTSAQKNPTAFYLCASSIRQGGDEQYFGPGTRLTVT.

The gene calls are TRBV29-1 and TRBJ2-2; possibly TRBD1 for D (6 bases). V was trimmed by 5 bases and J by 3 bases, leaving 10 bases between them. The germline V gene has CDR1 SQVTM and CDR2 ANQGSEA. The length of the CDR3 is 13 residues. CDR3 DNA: TGCAGCGTTCCGGACAGTGACACCGGGGAGCTGTTTTTT. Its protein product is CSVPDSDTGELFF.

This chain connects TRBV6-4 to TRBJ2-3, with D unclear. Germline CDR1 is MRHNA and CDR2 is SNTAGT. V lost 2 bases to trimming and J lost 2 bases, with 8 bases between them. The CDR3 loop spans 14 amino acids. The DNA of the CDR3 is TGTGCCAGCAGTGACAGGGCACACACAGATACGCAGTATTTT. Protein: CASSDRAHTDTQYF.

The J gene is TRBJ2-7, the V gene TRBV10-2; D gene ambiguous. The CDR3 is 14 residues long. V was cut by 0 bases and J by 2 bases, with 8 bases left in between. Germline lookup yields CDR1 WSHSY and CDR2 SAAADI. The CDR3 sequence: CASSESNSAYEQYF. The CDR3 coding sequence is TGCGCCAGCAGTGAGTCGAACAGCGCCTACGAGCAGTACTTC.

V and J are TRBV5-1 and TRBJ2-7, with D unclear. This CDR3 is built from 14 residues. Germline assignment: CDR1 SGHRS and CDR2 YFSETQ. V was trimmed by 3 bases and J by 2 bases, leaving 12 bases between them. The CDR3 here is CASSSITTPYEQYF. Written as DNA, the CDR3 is TGCGCCAGCAGCTCTATAACGACCCCCTACGAGCAGTACTTC.

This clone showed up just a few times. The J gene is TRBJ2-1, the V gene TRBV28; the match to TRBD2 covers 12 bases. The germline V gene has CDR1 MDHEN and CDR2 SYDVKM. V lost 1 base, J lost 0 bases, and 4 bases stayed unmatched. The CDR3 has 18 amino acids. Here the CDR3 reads CASSLLLAGGYSYNEQFF. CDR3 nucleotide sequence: TGTGCCAGCAGTTTATTACTAGCGGGGGGTTACTCCTACAATGAGCAGTTCTTC.

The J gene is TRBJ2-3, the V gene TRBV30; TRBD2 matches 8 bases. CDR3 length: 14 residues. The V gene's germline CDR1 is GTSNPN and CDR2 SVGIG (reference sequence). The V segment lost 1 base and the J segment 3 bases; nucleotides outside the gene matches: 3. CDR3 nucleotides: TGTGCCTGGAGTGCGACTAGCGATACAGATACGCAGTATTTT. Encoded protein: CAWSATSDTDTQYF.

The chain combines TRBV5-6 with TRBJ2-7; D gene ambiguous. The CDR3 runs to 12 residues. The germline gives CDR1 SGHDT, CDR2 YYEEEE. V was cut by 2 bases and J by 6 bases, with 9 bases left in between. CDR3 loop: CASSLAHSEQYF. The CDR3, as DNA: TGTGCCAGCAGCTTAGCTCACTCCGAGCAGTACTTC.